The following is a TCR beta chain sequence with its context. The data belong to a study of blood T cell repertoires in COVID-19. About the research overall: PBMCs, B-cell-depleted T cells, or T cells provided the cDNA or gDNA that made up the material.

Some clones are missing from TCRdb's copy, which holds only in-frame ones; the method was immunoSEQ multiplex PCR. This sample carries under 350,000 clones, 80% to 90% of them seen once, and the ten largest clones take approximately 4.6%. Grouping used clinical history reported by participants in a survey and questionnaire. CDR3 size: 19 residues. The V gene's germline CDR1 is MDHEN and CDR2 SYDVKM. V lost 2 bases and J lost 4; bases outside the gene matches: 19. The receptor comes from a woman in her 40s with acute COVID-19. Material for sequencing was PBMCs or T cells enriched from blood (not recorded which). V and J are TRBV28 and TRBJ2-5; 7 bases fit TRBD2. The CDR3 protein is CASSLSLASGSPGGETQYF. DNA of the CDR3: TGTGCCAGCAGTTTAAGTCTGGCTAGCGGTAGTCCCGGCGGAGAGACCCAGTACTTC.